This entry is about one T cell receptor (beta chain). No antigen is known for it. This entry belongs to a study of identical twins. CDR3 length: 14 amino acids. Germline CDR1 and CDR2: SGHVS and FNYEAQ. Deletions cut 5 bases from V and 12 bases from J, with 17 bases between. Among all donors, each was a healthy Caucasian. TCRdb reanalysed the 5' RACE reads using MiXCR and keeps one entry per CDR3 protein. The sample has a few hundred thousand distinct CDR3 sequences; about 10% are singletons. Study-level points and caveats: Out-of-frame TCR alpha sharing in monozygotic twins exceeded recombination model predictions.

This receptor was obtained from a woman aged 50 to 60 in good health. The rearrangement links TRBV7-6 to TRBJ1-6; D is possibly TRBD1 (6 bases). Sequencing input: naive T cells sorted from blood. The CDR3 region has the DNA TGTGCCAGCAGCACACAGGGATCTATGGGACCCCTCCACTTT. Residues: CASSTQGSMGPLHF.